The 17 T cell receptor beta chains below all came from one sample that was sequenced in a study of PD-1 blockade in mismatch repair-deficient tumors. The method was immunoSEQ multiplex PCR; TCRdb's version includes in-frame clones alone and lacks a portion of them. The repertoire holds 40,000 to 60,000 clones, more than 65% seen once, with roughly 3.3% in the top ten. Material: PBMCs, obtained before pembrolizumab treatment. These receptors were taken from an adult with mismatch repair-deficient cancer.

The chain uses TRBV29-1 and TRBJ2-7; no firm D call. Germline V gives CDR1 SQVTM, CDR2 ANQGSEA. This CDR3 is 13 amino acids long. V was shortened by 1 base and J by 0 bases, with 7 bases between the two germline ends. The CDR3 is CSVEGESSYEQYF. Written as DNA, the CDR3 is TGCAGCGTTGAAGGTGAGAGCTCCTACGAGCAGTACTTC.

The chain employs TRBV19 and TRBJ2-7, with a possible D match to TRBD1 (5 bases). Trimming stripped 7 bases from V and 2 bases from J, with 12 bases between. The CDR3 is 13 residues long. In germline, CDR1 is LNHDA, CDR2 SQIVND (reference sequence). The CDR3 loop is CASTEQGTYEQYF. The CDR3 nucleotides are TGTGCCAGTACGGAGCAGGGAACCTACGAGCAGTACTTC.

V and J are TRBV7-2 and TRBJ2-7; no clear D. The CDR3 runs 13 residues. V was cut by 0 bases and J by 6 bases, with 9 bases left in between. Germline lookup yields CDR1 SGHTA and CDR2 FQGNSA. CDR3 amino acids: CASSLAARAEQYF. As DNA, the CDR3 is TGTGCCAGCAGCTTAGCGGCCCGGGCCGAGCAGTACTTC.

The chain couples TRBV4-1 to TRBJ1-4; D uncertain. The CDR3 consists of 17 residues. The ends were cut back, 3 bases at V and 3 bases at J, with 17 bases in the middle. Germline CDR1 is MGHRA and CDR2 is YSYEKL. The chain's CDR3 is CASSHSNPGAANEKLFF. DNA for the CDR3: TGCGCCAGCAGCCACTCAAACCCGGGCGCGGCTAATGAAAAACTGTTTTTT.

The rearrangement joins TRBV5-4 to TRBJ2-2; 7 bases line up with TRBD1. With 4 bases clipped from V and 0 bases from J, the junction kept 3 bases outside the gene matches. CDR1 and CDR2 (germline): SGHNT, YYREEE (reference sequence). There are 15 residues in the CDR3. In DNA, the CDR3 is TGTGCCAGCAGCCTAGGGACAGCGAACACCGGGGAGCTGTTTTTT. This gives the protein CASSLGTANTGELFF. The full variable domain, its missing parts supplied by reference TRBV5-4 and TRBJ2-2, is ETGVTQSPTHLIKTRGQQVTLRCSSQSGHNTVSWYQQALGQGPQFIFQYYREEENGRGNFPPRFSGLQFPNYSSELNVNALELDDSALYLCASSLGTANTGELFFGEGSRLTVL.

The J gene is TRBJ2-7, the V gene TRBV5-1; 11 positions agree with TRBD2. This CDR3 has 14 residues. The germline V gene has CDR1 SGHRS and CDR2 YFSETQ. Trimming cost V 2 bases and J 5 bases; bases outside gene matches: 3. This CDR3 reads CASSFSGRANEQYF. CDR3 bases: TGCGCCAGCAGCTTTAGCGGGAGGGCGAACGAGCAGTACTTC. The entire variable domain, with the rest obtained from reference TRBV5-1 and TRBJ2-7, is as follows: KAGVTQTPRYLIKTRGQQVTLSCSPISGHRSVSWYQQTPGQGLQFLFEYFSETQRNKGNFPGRFSGRQFSNSRSEMNVSTLELGDSALYLCASSFSGRANEQYFGPGTRLTVT.

The chain employs TRBV19 and TRBJ2-7; unclear D gene. V was clipped by 1 base and J by 3 bases, with 10 bases between them. The CDR3 extends over 14 amino acids. Germline CDR1 LNHDA, CDR2 SQIVND (reference sequence). CDR3 region: CASSIAGRVYEQYF. CDR3 nucleotides: TGTGCCAGTAGTATAGCCGGCAGAGTCTACGAGCAGTACTTC.

The chain recombines TRBV11-3 with TRBJ2-7, with 11 nucleotides matching TRBD1. CDR1 is SGHNT, CDR2 YENEEA, per germline. This CDR3 spans 15 amino acids. With 3 bases clipped from V and 2 bases from J, the junction kept 3 bases outside the gene matches. CDR3 coding DNA: TGTGCCAGCAGCTTTAGGGGACAGGGGGCCTACGAGCAGTACTTC. Its translation: CASSFRGQGAYEQYF.

This chain uses TRBV9 with TRBJ1-2; 10 bases align to TRBD1. Per the germline V gene, CDR1 is SGDLS and CDR2 is YYNGEE. The CDR3 totals 14 residues. With 4 bases clipped from V and 5 bases from J, the junction kept 5 bases outside the gene matches. The CDR3 DNA reads TGTGCCAGCAGCCCAGGACAGGGGGAGTATGGCTACACCTTC. It translates to CASSPGQGEYGYTF.

This chain uses TRBV6-5 with TRBJ2-6; no reliable D call. Between the trimmed V and J ends, which lost 5 bases and 0 bases, there was a span of 8 bases. Germline assignment: CDR1 MNHEY and CDR2 SVGAGI. The CDR3 is made up of 15 amino acids. The CDR3 nucleotides read TGTGCCAGCAGTCAACAGTTCTCTGGGGCCAACGTCCTGACTTTC. Amino acid sequence: CASSQQFSGANVLTF.

The CDR3 DNA reads as TGTGCCAGCCAGAGACCAAGCTCTGGGGCCAACGTCCTGACTTTC. Protein sequence: CASQRPSSGANVLTF. V and J are TRBV7-2 and TRBJ2-6; D gene unclear. Per germline, CDR1 SGHTA and CDR2 FQGNSA. The germline V and J ends were trimmed by 8 bases and 0 bases, with 11 bases remaining between them. The CDR3 loop spans 15 amino acids. The whole variable domain, filled in from reference TRBV7-2 and TRBJ2-6, reads GAGVSQSPSNKVTEKGKDVELRCDPISGHTALYWYRQSLGQGLEFLIYFQGNSAPDKSGLPSDRFSAERTGGSVSTLTIQRTQQEDSAVYLCASQRPSSGANVLTFGAGSRLTVL.

This chain uses TRBV30 with TRBJ2-2; a possible D gene is TRBD2 (5 bases). Per germline, CDR1 GTSNPN and CDR2 SVGIG (reference sequence). The V gene lost 2 bases and the J gene lost 5 bases, with 15 bases spanning the gap. The CDR3 spans 15 residues. DNA for the CDR3: TGTGCCTGGAGTAGGTTTTCCGGCGGGACCGGGGAGCTGTTTTTT. It translates to CAWSRFSGGTGELFF.

The J gene is TRBJ2-2, the V gene TRBV7-3; TRBD2 aligns across 11 bases. Germline values: CDR1 SGHTA, CDR2 FQGTGA. With V trimmed by 5 bases and J by 3 bases, 8 bases remained unmatched. The CDR3 sequence is 17 residues long. CDR3 sequence: CASSPFSGRAYTGELFF. The CDR3 bases are TGTGCCAGCAGCCCCTTTAGCGGGAGGGCCTACACCGGGGAGCTGTTTTTT. Filled out from reference TRBV7-3 and TRBJ2-2, the complete variable domain reads GAGVSQTPSNKVTEKGKYVELRCDPISGHTALYWYRQSLGQGPEFLIYFQGTGAADDSGLPNDRFFAVRPEGSVSTLKIQRTERGDSAVYLCASSPFSGRAYTGELFFGEGSRLTVL.

This chain joins TRBV19 and TRBJ2-1; 7 nucleotides match TRBD1. The J segment lost 0 bases and the V segment lost 8 bases, leaving 7 bases of the junction unmatched. In germline, CDR1 is LNHDA, CDR2 SQIVND (reference sequence). The CDR3 has 15 residues. The CDR3 reads CASGRGQSSYNEQFF. The CDR3 DNA is TGTGCCAGTGGAAGGGGACAGAGCTCCTACAATGAGCAGTTCTTC.

The chain joins TRBV11-3 to TRBJ2-7; 10 bases are shared with TRBD2. The germline V gene has CDR1 SGHNT and CDR2 YENEEA. V trimming: 5 bases; J trimming: 5 bases; junction bases outside the gene matches: 12. This CDR3 is built from 16 residues. The CDR3 loop reads CASSLYFSGTSDEQYF. As DNA, the CDR3 is TGTGCCAGCAGCCTCTACTTCTCCGGGACTAGCGACGAGCAGTACTTC.

The chain couples TRBV30 to TRBJ2-1, with a tentative D call TRBD2 (5 bases). Between the trimmed V and J ends, which lost 4 bases and 3 bases, there was a span of 10 bases. CDR3 length equals 13 residues. The V gene's germline CDR1 is GTSNPN and CDR2 SVGIG (reference sequence). For the CDR3, the DNA is TGTGCCTGGAATAGGGCGGGCTACAATGAGCAGTTCTTC. It specifies CAWNRAGYNEQFF.

This rearrangement joins TRBV30 to TRBJ2-1, with TRBD1 identical over 9 bases. The CDR3 is 14 amino acids. CDR1 is GTSNPN, CDR2 SVGIG, per germline (reference sequence). Trimming removed 2 bases from V and 8 bases from J; junction bases left unmatched: 7. In DNA form, the CDR3 reads TGTGCCTGGAGTTACAGGGGGCGCTGGGATGAGCAGTTCTTC. Encoded protein: CAWSYRGRWDEQFF.